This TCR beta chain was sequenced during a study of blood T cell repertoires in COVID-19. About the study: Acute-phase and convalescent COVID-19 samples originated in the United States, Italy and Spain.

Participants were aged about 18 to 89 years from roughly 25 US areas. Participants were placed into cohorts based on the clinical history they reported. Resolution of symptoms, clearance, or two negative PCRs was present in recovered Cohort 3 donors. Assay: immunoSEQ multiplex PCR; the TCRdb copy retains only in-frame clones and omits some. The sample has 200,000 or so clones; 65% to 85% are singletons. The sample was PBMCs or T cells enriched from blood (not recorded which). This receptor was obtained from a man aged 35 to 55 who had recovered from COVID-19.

Written as DNA, the CDR3 is TGTGCCAGCAGTTACTCGAGTGGGGGCAAGTATTCACCCCTCCACTTT. The encoded protein is CASSYSSGGKYSPLHF. The chain links TRBV6-5 to TRBJ1-6; TRBD1 is a possible D gene (6 bases). Germline V gene sequence: CDR1 MNHEY, CDR2 SVGAGI. The CDR3 contains 16 residues. Trimming took 0 bases from V and 8 from J, leaving 14 bases between them.